These T cell receptor beta chains were read from a single sample in a study of blood T cell repertoires in COVID-19. Clones were sequenced by immunoSEQ multiplex PCR, and TCRdb holds only the in-frame ones, with some missing. The sample lists about 160,000 clones; over 70% were seen once. Sequenced: PBMCs or T cells enriched from blood (not recorded which). The receptors derive from a woman in her fifties or sixties who had recovered from COVID-19. The CDR3 runs from the conserved cysteine through the conserved F or W. The order of the fields is V gene, clone size, CDR3 length, D gene, J gene, CDR3 DNA, CDR3 protein. The D gene is left open where the match is weak. Clone size is stated in some rows and not others, as once, few, many or a class when expanded.

TRBV6-2/TRBV6-3	.	15	TRBD1	TRBJ1-5	TGTGCCAGCAGTGGACAGGGACGGGTCAATCAGCCCCAGCATTTT	CASSGQGRVNQPQHF
TRBV7-7	few	13	TRBD1	TRBJ2-7	TGTGCCAGCAGCCCGAAAGGGGGCATAGAGCAGTACTTC	CASSPKGGIEQYF
TRBV6-6	.	12	.	TRBJ1-4	TGTGCCAGCAGCGCAACTAATGAAAAACTGTTTTTT	CASSATNEKLFF
TRBV5-1	.	15	TRBD1	TRBJ1-5	TGCGCCAGCAGTCCCGGGACAGGGTACAATCAGCCCCAGCATTTT	CASSPGTGYNQPQHF
TRBV28	.	14	.	TRBJ1-1	TGTGCCAGCACCGGGGGGGGCAGGAATACTGAAGCTTTCTTT	CASTGGGRNTEAFF
TRBV7-2	.	14	.	TRBJ1-2	TGTGCCAGCAGCTTATACAGTTCTAACTATGGCTACACCTTC	CASSLYSSNYGYTF
TRBV30	.	14	.	TRBJ1-6	TGTGCCTGGAGGCGGTTAACTCGGAATTCACCCCTCCACTTT	CAWRRLTRNSPLHF
TRBV14	.	16	TRBD2	TRBJ2-3	TGTGCCAGCAGCCGAATGGGGGGGTCCCGGTGGGATACGCAGTATTTT	CASSRMGGSRWDTQYF
TRBV18	.	15	TRBD1	TRBJ1-6	TGTGCCAGCTCCCAAACCCGGGACAGGAATTCACCCCTCCACTTT	CASSQTRDRNSPLHF
TRBV29-1	.	14	TRBD1	TRBJ2-7	TGCAGCGTTGACGCGGGACAGGGGGCGAGAGAGCAGTACTTC	CSVDAGQGAREQYF
TRBV3-1/TRBV3-2	once	15	.	TRBJ1-5	TGTGCCAGCAGCCAATCAGGTACTTTCAGTCAGCCCCAGCATTTT	CASSQSGTFSQPQHF
TRBV29-1	.	14	TRBD1	TRBJ1-2	TGCAGCGTTTTTCCGACAGGGCCGATCTATGGCTACACCTTC	CSVFPTGPIYGYTF
TRBV7-8	.	14	.	TRBJ2-2	TGTGCCAGCAGCGCTACCACGAACACCGGGGAGCTGTTTTTT	CASSATTNTGELFF
TRBV5-1	.	20	TRBD1	TRBJ2-1	TGCGCCCGCAGCGGGGGCCGGCGGACAGGGGGCGCGGGGGCCTACAATGAGCAGTTCTTC	CARSGGRRTGGAGAYNEQFF
TRBV7-9	.	13	.	TRBJ1-6	TGTGCCAGCAGCCAAATAAGCGATTCACCCCTCCACTTT	CASSQISDSPLHF
TRBV19	.	14	.	TRBJ2-3	TGTGCCAGTAGTATTCGGCTAGTGACAGATACGCAGTATTTT	CASSIRLVTDTQYF
TRBV18	few	15	TRBD1	TRBJ1-1	TGTGCCAGCTCACCTACATCTGAGGGGGCGACTGAAGCTTTCTTT	CASSPTSEGATEAFF
TRBV7-9	.	15	.	TRBJ1-4	TGTGCCAGCAGCCCCCCGGGAGGGATGGGAGAAAAACTGTTTTTT	CASSPPGGMGEKLFF
TRBV5-1	.	14	.	TRBJ2-5	TGCGCCAGCAGCTTGGCCCCAGGGGAAGAGACCCAGTACTTC	CASSLAPGEETQYF
TRBV2	.	15	.	TRBJ1-2	TGTGCCAGCTCAATTTCAGGTCAGGTACAGGGTGGCTACACCTTC	CASSISGQVQGGYTF
TRBV23-1	few	13	.	TRBJ1-5	TGCGCCAGCAGTCGGCTGGGGAGTCAGCCCCAGCATTTT	CASSRLGSQPQHF
TRBV5-1	.	15	.	TRBJ2-1	TGCGCCAGCAGCTATCTTGGGGCCTCCTACAATGAGCAGTTCTTC	CASSYLGASYNEQFF
TRBV6-5	.	12	.	TRBJ1-2	TGTGCCAGCAGGCTCACGGGGGGCGGCTACACCTTC	CASRLTGGGYTF
TRBV5-1	.	15	TRBD2	TRBJ2-1	TGCGCCAGCAGCTTGGGCGGGGGACTTTACAATGAGCAGTTCTTC	CASSLGGGLYNEQFF
TRBV5-4	.	15	.	TRBJ1-4	TGTGCCAGCACCCAATTGGGAGGGCATGATGAAAAACTGTTTTTT	CASTQLGGHDEKLFF
TRBV5-1	once	15	.	TRBJ2-2	TGCGCCACTGCTGCTCCTAGCTACGCTCCCGGGGAGCTGTTTTTT	CATAAPSYAPGELFF
TRBV10-3	.	14	.	TRBJ1-6	TGTGCCGTCGCGACCACAGGGTCTAATTCACCCCTCCACTTT	CAVATTGSNSPLHF
TRBV3-1/TRBV3-2	.	14	.	TRBJ2-4	TGTGCCAGCAGCCAAGCAGGGGCCAAAAACATTCAGTACTTC	CASSQAGAKNIQYF
TRBV2	.	13	.	TRBJ2-3	TGTGCCAGCAGTGGGGCAGGGACAGATACGCAGTATTTT	CASSGAGTDTQYF
TRBV3-1/TRBV3-2	.	19	TRBD1	TRBJ2-7	TGTGCCAGCAGTCACAAGTTAGGGCAGGGGGCTAAGTATACCTACGAGCAGTACTTC	CASSHKLGQGAKYTYEQYF
TRBV10-3	.	15	.	TRBJ1-6	TGTGCCATCAGAATAAAGGACAGCGATAATTCACCCCTCCACTTT	CAIRIKDSDNSPLHF
TRBV5-1	.	14	.	TRBJ1-2	TGCGCCAGCAGCACGGACGGACTTAACTATGGCTACACCTTC	CASSTDGLNYGYTF
TRBV19	.	14	TRBD1	TRBJ1-5	TGTGCCAGTAGTACTGAACAGGGGGCTCAGCCCCAGCATTTT	CASSTEQGAQPQHF
TRBV10-1	.	16	TRBD1	TRBJ2-7	TGCGCCAGCAGTGATTCAAGGACAGGGGGGTCCTACGAGCAGTACTTC	CASSDSRTGGSYEQYF
TRBV29-1	.	10	.	TRBJ2-3	TGCAGCGTTGTGAGTGATACGCAGTATTTT	CSVVSDTQYF
TRBV11-3	.	15	.	TRBJ2-3	TGTGCCAGCAGCTTAGGCCCCTTGATAGCAGATACGCAGTATTTT	CASSLGPLIADTQYF
TRBV19	.	15	TRBD1	TRBJ2-3	TGTGCCAGTAGTACGGACAGGCCTAGCACAGATACGCAGTATTTT	CASSTDRPSTDTQYF
TRBV13	.	14	.	TRBJ2-7	TGTGCCAGCAGCTTAGTGGGGGCCTCCTACGAGCAGTACTTC	CASSLVGASYEQYF
TRBV5-1	.	16	TRBD2	TRBJ2-3	TGCGCCAGCAGCTTGAATGGCGGGGGTAGGACAGATACGCAGTATTTT	CASSLNGGGRTDTQYF